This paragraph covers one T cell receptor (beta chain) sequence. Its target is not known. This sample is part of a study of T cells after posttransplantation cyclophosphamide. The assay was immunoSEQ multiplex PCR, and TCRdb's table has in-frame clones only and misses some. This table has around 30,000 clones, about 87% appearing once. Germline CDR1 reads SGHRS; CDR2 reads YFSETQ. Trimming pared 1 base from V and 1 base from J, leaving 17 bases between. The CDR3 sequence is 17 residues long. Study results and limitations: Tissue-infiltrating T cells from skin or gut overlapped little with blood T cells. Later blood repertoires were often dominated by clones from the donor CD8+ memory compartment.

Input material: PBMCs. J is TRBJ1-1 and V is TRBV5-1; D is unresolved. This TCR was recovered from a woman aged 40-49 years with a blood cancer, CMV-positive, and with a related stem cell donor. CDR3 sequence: CASSLRFTDRGNTEAFF. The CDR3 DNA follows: TGCGCCAGCAGCTTGAGGTTTACAGACCGGGGGAACACTGAAGCTTTCTTT. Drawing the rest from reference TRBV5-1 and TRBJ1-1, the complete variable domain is KAGVTQTPRYLIKTRGQQVTLSCSPISGHRSVSWYQQTPGQGLQFLFEYFSETQRNKGNFPGRFSGRQFSNSRSEMNVSTLELGDSALYLCASSLRFTDRGNTEAFFGQGTRLTVV.